The 19 T cell receptor beta chains in this list originate from one sample, sequenced in a study of blood T cell dynamics during melanoma immunotherapy. Produced via immunoSEQ multiplex PCR; TCRdb's table is partial and in-frame only. Of about 6,300 clones listed, 92% are singletons. The time point denotes: pre-treatment baseline. This specimen was cell-free DNA from blood, taken from a patient treated with checkpoint blockade. These TCRs come from a human donor with melanoma.

This clone was recorded once. The chain joins TRBV5-6 to TRBJ2-1; D ambiguous. CDR1 and CDR2 from the germline V gene are SGHDT and YYEEEE. The germline V and J ends were trimmed by 0 bases and 9 bases, with 16 bases remaining between them. This CDR3 comprises 15 residues. CDR3 protein: CASSLGRSPVGEQFF. DNA of the CDR3: TGTGCCAGCAGCTTGGGCAGGAGTCCCGTCGGTGAGCAGTTCTTC.

This clone was detected once. The chain is built from TRBV19 and TRBJ2-1, with D hard to call. The CDR3 is made up of 13 amino acids. V gave up 9 bases and J gave up 0 bases, with 9 bases separating them. CDR1 and CDR2 from the germline V gene are LNHDA and SQIVND (reference sequence). The CDR3 bases are TGTGCCAGCCGAGACACCTCCTACAATGAGCAGTTCTTC. Translation gives CASRDTSYNEQFF.

V usage is TRBV5-1 and J usage is TRBJ2-5; D ambiguous. The CDR3 is made up of 13 amino acids. Trimming shortened V by 5 bases and J by 5 bases, and 13 bases separated the two germline ends. CDR1 SGHRS and CDR2 YFSETQ come from the germline V gene. CDR3 sequence (DNA): TGCGCCAGCAGTACGGCCTGGCAGGAGACCCAGTACTTC. Its protein is CASSTAWQETQYF.

The chain recombines TRBV6-5 with TRBJ1-2; D unclear. This CDR3 comprises 13 residues. V shed 6 bases and J shed 4 bases, with 12 bases lying between them. Germline CDR1 and CDR2: MNHEY and SVGAGI. The CDR3 here is CASRATEGYGYTF. CDR3 nucleotide sequence: TGTGCCAGCAGAGCTACCGAGGGCTATGGCTACACCTTC.

CDR3 in amino acids: CASLITSGKGGRSYNEQFF. CDR3 in DNA: TGTGCCAGCCTAATCACTAGCGGGAAGGGAGGAAGGTCCTACAATGAGCAGTTCTTC. The chain carries TRBV7-2 and TRBJ2-1; 10 bases are a match to TRBD2. The CDR3 consists of 19 residues. Germline V gene sequence: CDR1 SGHTA, CDR2 FQGNSA. The V and J ends lost 8 bases and 1 base, in that order; junction bases with no gene match: 17.

The chain recombines TRBV19 with TRBJ1-1, with TRBD1 as a possible D gene (5 bases). The V gene lost 0 bases and the J gene lost 6 bases, with 11 bases spanning the gap. Germline CDR1 is LNHDA and CDR2 is SQIVND (reference sequence). This CDR3 comprises 14 residues. Written as DNA, the CDR3 is TGTGCCAGTAGTATAGACCGGGGACCAGCTGAAGCTTTCTTT. The encoded protein is CASSIDRGPAEAFF.

V is TRBV11-3 and J is TRBJ1-1; D unclear. With 5 bases removed from V and 5 bases from J, the gap between germline ends came to 12 bases. The CDR3 contains 13 residues. Germline V gene sequence: CDR1 SGHNT, CDR2 YENEEA. For the CDR3, the DNA is TGTGCCAGCAGCCCGAGGGAAGGGACTGAAGCTTTCTTT. Translated, it gives CASSPREGTEAFF.

The rearrangement uses TRBV15 and TRBJ2-7; 8 bases match TRBD2. The CDR3 totals 14 residues. J lost 3 bases, V lost 3 bases, and 4 bases had no gene match. Germline lookup yields CDR1 LNHNV and CDR2 YYDKDF (reference sequence). The CDR3 nucleotides read TGTGCCACCAGCAGGGAGCGGGGGAACTACGAGCAGTACTTC. Residues: CATSRERGNYEQYF.

This chain uses TRBV30 with TRBJ2-7, with D possibly TRBD2 on 6 matching bases. The CDR3 covers 14 residues. Germline values: CDR1 GTSNPN, CDR2 SVGIG (reference sequence). V dropped 2 bases and J dropped 1 base, with 12 bases sitting between them. The CDR3 sequence: CAWSRGTSSYEQYF. The CDR3 DNA is TGTGCCTGGAGTAGAGGGACTTCATCCTACGAGCAGTACTTC.

The rearrangement uses TRBV4-3 and TRBJ2-7; TRBD2 agrees at 12 bases. Per germline, CDR1 LGHNA and CDR2 YSLEER. The CDR3 length is 16 residues. Unmatched junction bases numbered 2, after V lost 1 base and J lost 1 base. The CDR3 sequence: CASSQAGLAGSYEQYF. The CDR3 nucleotides read TGCGCCAGCAGCCAAGCCGGACTAGCGGGATCCTACGAGCAGTACTTC.

V and J are TRBV11-3 and TRBJ2-7, with a weak D call TRBD2 (6 bases). V lost 4 bases, J lost 6 bases, and 16 bases lay in between. The CDR3 spans 14 residues. Germline values: CDR1 SGHNT, CDR2 YENEEA. CDR3 sequence (DNA): TGTGCCAGCAGCTCGACCACTAGCCCGAGCGAGCAGTACTTC. Protein sequence: CASSSTTSPSEQYF.

V usage is TRBV7-9 and J usage is TRBJ1-1, with 7 bases fitting TRBD1. J gave up 0 bases and V 0 bases, and 10 bases lay outside the gene matches. The CDR3 runs 18 residues. In germline, CDR1 is SEHNR, CDR2 FQNEAQ (reference sequence). The CDR3 protein is CASSLAAMGTAMNTEAFF. The CDR3 region has the DNA TGTGCCAGCAGCTTAGCGGCAATGGGGACAGCCATGAACACTGAAGCTTTCTTT.

This clone was detected once. Here the CDR3 reads CASRRSGTGGSAGANVLTF. CDR3 in DNA: TGTGCCAGCAGGAGATCCGGGACAGGGGGATCCGCTGGGGCCAACGTCCTGACTTTC. V is TRBV11-2 and J is TRBJ2-6; 11 bases are a match to TRBD1. Trimming took 6 bases from V and 2 from J; bases not matched to a gene: 12. Germline CDR1 is SGHAT and CDR2 is FQNNGV. This CDR3 spans 19 amino acids.

This rearrangement joins TRBV6-5 to TRBJ1-1; maybe TRBD1 (6 bases). The germline V gene encodes CDR1 MNHEY and CDR2 SVGAGI. The ends were cut back, 1 base at V and 6 bases at J, with 15 bases in the middle. There are 15 residues in the CDR3. As DNA, the CDR3 is TGTGCCAGCAGTTACTTGGCGGGGGCTAGGTCTGAAGCTTTCTTT. The encoded protein is CASSYLAGARSEAFF.

The gene calls are TRBV4-3 and TRBJ2-7, with 7 bases that match TRBD2. Germline lookup yields CDR1 LGHNA and CDR2 YSLEER. This CDR3 spans 16 amino acids. Trimming cost V 0 bases and J 2 bases; bases outside gene matches: 7. The CDR3 DNA sequence: TGCGCCAGCAGCCAAGATAGTGGCGGGAGCCCCTACGAGCAGTACTTC. Translated: CASSQDSGGSPYEQYF.

V is TRBV4-3 and J is TRBJ2-2; D is ambiguous. Germline V gene data show CDR1 as LGHNA and CDR2 as YSLEER. V was cut by 0 bases and J by 5 bases, with 7 bases left in between. This CDR3 has 14 residues. The CDR3 sequence is CASSQELRTGELFF. The CDR3 DNA reads as TGCGCCAGCAGCCAAGAACTCAGGACCGGGGAGCTGTTTTTT.

This clone was seen a few times. V is TRBV28 and J is TRBJ1-2; D is unclear. The CDR3 sequence is 13 residues long. Looked up from germline, CDR1 is MDHEN and CDR2 is SYDVKM. V dropped 5 bases and J dropped 4 bases, with 11 bases sitting between them. As DNA, the CDR3 is TGTGCCAGCAGTACCCCGGAAGGCTATGGCTACACCTTC. Residues: CASSTPEGYGYTF.

The chain couples TRBV19 to TRBJ2-3; D remains unclear. The germline gives CDR1 LNHDA, CDR2 SQIVND (reference sequence). The CDR3 is 11 residues long. V lost 1 base, J lost 7 bases, and 3 bases lay in between. The CDR3 here is CASSIGHTQYF. In DNA form, the CDR3 reads TGTGCCAGTAGTATAGGGCATACGCAGTATTTT. Based on the CDR3 plus reference TRBV19 and TRBJ2-3, the full variable domain is DGGITQSPKYLFRKEGQNVTLSCEQNLNHDAMYWYRQDPGQGLRLIYYSQIVNDFQKGDIAEGYSVSREKKESFPLTVTSAQKNPTAFYLCASSIGHTQYFGPGTRLTVL.

This clone was seen more than once but under ten times. The chain is built from TRBV12-5 and TRBJ1-2; D unresolved. The CDR3 runs to 13 residues. The V gene lost 0 bases and the J gene lost 7 bases, with 9 bases spanning the gap. Germline V lookup: CDR1 LGHNT, CDR2 FRNRAP. CDR3 in amino acids: CASGLVRAAGYTF. DNA of the CDR3: TGTGCTAGTGGTTTGGTACGGGCAGCTGGCTACACCTTC.